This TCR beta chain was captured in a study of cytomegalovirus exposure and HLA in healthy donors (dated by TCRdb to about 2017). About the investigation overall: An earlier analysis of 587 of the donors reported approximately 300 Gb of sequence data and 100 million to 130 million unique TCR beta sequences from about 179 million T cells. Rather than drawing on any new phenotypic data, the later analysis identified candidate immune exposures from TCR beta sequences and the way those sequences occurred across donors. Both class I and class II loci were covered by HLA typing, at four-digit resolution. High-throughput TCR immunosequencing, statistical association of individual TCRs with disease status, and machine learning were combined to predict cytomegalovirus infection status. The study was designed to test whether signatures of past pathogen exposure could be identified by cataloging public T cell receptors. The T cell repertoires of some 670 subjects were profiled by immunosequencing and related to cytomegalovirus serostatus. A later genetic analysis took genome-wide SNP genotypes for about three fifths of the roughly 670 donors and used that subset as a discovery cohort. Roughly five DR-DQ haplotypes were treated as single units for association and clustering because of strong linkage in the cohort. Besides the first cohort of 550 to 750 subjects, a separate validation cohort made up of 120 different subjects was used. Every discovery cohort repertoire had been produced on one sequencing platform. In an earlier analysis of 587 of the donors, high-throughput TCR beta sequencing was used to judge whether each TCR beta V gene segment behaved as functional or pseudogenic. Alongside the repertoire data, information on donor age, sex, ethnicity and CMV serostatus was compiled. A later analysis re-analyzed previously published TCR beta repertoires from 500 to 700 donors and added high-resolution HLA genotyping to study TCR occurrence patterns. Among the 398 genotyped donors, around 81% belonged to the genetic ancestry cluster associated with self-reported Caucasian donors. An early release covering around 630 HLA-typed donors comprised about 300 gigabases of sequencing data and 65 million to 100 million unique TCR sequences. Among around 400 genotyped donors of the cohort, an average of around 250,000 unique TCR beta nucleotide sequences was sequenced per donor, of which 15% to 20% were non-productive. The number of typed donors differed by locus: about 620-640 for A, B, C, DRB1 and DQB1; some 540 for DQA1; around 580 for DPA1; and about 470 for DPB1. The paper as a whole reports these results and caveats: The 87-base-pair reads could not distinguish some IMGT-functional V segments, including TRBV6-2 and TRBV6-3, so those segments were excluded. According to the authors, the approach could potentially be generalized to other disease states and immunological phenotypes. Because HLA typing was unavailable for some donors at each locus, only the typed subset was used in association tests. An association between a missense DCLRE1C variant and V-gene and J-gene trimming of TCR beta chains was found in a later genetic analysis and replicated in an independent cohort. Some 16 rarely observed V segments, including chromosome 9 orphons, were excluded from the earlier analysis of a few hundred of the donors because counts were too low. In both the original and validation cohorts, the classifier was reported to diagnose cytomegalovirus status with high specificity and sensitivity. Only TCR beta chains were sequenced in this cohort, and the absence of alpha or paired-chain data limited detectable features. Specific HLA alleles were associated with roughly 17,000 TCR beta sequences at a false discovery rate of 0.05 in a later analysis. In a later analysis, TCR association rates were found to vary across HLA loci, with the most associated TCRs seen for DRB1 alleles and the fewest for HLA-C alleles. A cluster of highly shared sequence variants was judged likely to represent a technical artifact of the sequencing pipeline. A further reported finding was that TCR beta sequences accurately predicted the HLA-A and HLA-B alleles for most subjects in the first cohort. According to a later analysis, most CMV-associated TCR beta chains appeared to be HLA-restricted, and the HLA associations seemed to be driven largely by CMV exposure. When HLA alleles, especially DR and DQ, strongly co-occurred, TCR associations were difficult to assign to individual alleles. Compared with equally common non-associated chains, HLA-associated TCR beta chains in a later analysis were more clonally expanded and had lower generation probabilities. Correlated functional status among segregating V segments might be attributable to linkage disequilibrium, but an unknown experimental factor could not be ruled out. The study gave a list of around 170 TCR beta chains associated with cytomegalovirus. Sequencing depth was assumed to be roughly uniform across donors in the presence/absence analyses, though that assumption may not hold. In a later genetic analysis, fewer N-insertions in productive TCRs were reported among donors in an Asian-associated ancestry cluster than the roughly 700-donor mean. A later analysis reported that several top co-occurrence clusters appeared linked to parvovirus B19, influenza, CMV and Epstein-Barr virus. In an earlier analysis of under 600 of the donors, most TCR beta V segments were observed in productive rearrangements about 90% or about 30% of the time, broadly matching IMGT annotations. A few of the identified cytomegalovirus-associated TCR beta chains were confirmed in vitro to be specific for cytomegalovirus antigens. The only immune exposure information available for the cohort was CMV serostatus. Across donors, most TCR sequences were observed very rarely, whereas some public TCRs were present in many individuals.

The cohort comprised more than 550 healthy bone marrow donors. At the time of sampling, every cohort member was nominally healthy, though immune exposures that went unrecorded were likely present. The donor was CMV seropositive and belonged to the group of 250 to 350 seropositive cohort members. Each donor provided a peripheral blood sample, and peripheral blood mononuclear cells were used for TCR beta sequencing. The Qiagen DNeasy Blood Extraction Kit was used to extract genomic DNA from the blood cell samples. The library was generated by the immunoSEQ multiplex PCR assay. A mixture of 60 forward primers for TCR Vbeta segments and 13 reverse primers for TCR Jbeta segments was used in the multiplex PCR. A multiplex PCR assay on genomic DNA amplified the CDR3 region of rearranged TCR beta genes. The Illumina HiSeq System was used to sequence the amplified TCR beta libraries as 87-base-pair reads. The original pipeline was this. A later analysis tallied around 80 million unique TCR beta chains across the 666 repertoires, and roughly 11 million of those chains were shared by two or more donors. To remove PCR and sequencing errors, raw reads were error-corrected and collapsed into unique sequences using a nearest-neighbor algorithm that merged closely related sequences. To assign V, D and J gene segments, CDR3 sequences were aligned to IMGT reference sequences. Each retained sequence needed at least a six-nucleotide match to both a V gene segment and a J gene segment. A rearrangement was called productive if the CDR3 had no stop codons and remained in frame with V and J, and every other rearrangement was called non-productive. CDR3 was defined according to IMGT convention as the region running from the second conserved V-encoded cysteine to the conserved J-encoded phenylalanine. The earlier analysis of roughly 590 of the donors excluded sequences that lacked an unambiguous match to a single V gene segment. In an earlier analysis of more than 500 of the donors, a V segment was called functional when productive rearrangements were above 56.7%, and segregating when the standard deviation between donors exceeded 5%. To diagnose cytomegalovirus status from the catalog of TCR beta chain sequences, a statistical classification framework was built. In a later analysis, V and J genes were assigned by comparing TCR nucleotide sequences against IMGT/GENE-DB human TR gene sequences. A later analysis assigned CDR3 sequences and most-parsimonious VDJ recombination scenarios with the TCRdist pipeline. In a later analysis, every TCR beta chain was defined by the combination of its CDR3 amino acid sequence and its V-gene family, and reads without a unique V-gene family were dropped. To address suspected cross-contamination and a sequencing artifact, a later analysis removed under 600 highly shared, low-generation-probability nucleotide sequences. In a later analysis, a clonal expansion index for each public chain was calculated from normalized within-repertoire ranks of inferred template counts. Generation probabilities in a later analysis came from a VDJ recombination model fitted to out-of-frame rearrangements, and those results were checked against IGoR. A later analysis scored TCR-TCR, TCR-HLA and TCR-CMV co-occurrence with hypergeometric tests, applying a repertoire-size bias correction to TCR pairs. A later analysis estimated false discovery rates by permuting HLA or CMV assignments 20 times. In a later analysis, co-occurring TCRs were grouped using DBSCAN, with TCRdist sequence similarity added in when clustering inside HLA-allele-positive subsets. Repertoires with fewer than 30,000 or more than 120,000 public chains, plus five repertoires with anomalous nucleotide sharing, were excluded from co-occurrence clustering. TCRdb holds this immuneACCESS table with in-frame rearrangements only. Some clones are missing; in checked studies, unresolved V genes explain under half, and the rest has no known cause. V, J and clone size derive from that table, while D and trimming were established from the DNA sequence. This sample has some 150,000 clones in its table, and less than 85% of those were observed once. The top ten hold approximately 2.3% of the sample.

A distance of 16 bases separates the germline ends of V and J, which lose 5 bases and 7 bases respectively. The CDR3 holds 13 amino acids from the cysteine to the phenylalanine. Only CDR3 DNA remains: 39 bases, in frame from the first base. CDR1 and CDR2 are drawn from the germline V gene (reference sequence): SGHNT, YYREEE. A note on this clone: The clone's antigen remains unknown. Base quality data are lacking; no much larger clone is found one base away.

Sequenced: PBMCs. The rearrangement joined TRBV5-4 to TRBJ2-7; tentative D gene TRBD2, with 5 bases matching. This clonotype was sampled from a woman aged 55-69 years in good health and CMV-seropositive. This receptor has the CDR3 CASRFEGSREQYF. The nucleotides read TGTGCCAGCAGGTTTGAGGGATCCCGGGAGCAGTACTTC.